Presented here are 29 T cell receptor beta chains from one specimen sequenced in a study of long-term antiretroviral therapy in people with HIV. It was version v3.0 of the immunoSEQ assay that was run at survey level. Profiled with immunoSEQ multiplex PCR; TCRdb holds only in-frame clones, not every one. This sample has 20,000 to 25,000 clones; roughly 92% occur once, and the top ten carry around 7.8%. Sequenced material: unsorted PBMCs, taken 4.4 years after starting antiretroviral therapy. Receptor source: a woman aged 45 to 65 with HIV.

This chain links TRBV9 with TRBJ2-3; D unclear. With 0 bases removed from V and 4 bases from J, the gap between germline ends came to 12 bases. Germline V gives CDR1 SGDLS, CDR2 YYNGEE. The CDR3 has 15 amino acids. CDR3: CASSVEGLYPDTQYF. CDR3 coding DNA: TGTGCCAGCAGCGTAGAAGGCCTGTATCCAGATACGCAGTATTTT.

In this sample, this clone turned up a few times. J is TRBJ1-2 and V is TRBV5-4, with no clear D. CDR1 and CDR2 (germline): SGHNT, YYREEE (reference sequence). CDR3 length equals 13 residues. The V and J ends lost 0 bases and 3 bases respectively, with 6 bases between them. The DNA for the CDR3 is TGTGCCAGCAGCTTGGGGTCGGACTATGGCTACACCTTC. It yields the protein CASSLGSDYGYTF.

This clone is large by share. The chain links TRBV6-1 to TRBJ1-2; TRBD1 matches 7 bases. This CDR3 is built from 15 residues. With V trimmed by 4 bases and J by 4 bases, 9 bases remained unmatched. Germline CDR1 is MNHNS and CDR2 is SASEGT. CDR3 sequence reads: CASSVEGAPPYGYTF. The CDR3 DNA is TGTGCCAGCAGTGTTGAGGGGGCGCCCCCCTATGGCTACACCTTC.

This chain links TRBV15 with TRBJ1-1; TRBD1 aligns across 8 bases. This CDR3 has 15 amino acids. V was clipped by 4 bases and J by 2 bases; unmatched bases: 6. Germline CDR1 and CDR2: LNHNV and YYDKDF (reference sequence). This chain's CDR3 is CATSNRGEGNTEAFF. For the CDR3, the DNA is TGTGCCACCAGCAACAGGGGGGAGGGAAACACTGAAGCTTTCTTT.

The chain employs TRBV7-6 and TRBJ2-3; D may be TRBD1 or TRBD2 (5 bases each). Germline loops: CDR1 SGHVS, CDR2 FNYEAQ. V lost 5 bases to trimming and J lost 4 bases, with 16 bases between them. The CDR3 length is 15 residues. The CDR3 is CASSPREGRADTQYF. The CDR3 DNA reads TGTGCCAGCAGCCCTCGTGAGGGGCGCGCAGATACGCAGTATTTT.

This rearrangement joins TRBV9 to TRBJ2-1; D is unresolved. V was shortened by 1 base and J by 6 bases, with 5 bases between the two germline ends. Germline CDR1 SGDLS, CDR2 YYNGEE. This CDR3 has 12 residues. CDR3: CASSVRANEQFF. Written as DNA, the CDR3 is TGTGCCAGCAGCGTACGGGCCAATGAGCAGTTCTTC.

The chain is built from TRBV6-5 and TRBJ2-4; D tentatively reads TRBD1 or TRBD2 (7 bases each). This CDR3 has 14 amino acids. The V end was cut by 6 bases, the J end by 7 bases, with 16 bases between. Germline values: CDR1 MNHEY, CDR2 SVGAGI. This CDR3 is CASSYRGGENIQYF. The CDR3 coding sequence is TGTGCCAGCAGCTACAGGGGAGGGGAGAACATTCAGTACTTC.

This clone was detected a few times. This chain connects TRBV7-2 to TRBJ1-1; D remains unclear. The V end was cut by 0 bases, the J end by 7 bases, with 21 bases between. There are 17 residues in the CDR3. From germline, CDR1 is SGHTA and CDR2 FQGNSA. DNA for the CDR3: TGTGCCAGCAGCTTAGCGGCGGTATGGACGAACGAGGGTGAAGCTTTCTTT. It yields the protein CASSLAAVWTNEGEAFF.

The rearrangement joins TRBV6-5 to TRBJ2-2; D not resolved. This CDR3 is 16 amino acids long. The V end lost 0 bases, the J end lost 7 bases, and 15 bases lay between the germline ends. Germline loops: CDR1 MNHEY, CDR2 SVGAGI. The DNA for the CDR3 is TGTGCCAGCAGTTACTCGTACAGCCGAACCAGCGGGGAGCTGTTTTTT. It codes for CASSYSYSRTSGELFF.

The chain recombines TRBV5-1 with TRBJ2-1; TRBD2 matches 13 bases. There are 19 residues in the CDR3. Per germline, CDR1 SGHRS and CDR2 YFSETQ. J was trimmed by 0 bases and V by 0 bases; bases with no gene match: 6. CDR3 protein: CASSLGLAGGAPSYNEQFF. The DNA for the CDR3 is TGCGCCAGCAGCTTGGGACTAGCGGGGGGCGCACCCTCCTACAATGAGCAGTTCTTC.

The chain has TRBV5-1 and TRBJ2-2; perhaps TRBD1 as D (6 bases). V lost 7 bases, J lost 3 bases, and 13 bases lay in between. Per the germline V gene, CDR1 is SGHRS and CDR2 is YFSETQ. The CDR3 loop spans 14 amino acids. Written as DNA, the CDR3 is TGCGCCAGCGCGGTAGGGGGTGACACCGGGGAGCTGTTTTTT. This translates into CASAVGGDTGELFF.

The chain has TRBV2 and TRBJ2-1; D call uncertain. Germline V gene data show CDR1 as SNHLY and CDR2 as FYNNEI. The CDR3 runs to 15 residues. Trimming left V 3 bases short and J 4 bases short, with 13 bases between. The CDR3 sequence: CASSDTRTDYNEQFF. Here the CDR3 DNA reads TGTGCCAGCAGTGACACCAGGACGGATTACAATGAGCAGTTCTTC.

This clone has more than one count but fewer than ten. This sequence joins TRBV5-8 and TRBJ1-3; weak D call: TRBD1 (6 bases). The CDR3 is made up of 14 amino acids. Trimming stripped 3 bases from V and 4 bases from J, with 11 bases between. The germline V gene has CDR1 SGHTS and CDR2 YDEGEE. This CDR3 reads CASSSGGRGNTIYF. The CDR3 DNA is TGTGCCAGCAGCTCGGGGGGGCGAGGAAACACCATATATTTT.

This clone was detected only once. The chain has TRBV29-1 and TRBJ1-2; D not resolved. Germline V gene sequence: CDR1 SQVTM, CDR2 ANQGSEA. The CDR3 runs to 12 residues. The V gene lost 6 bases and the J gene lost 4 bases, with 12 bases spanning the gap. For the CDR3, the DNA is TGCAGCGTATCCCAGGAGACCTATGGCTACACCTTC. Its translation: CSVSQETYGYTF. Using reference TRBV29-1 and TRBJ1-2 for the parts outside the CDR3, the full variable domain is SAVISQKPSRDICQRGTSLTIQCQVDSQVTMMFWYRQQPGQSLTLIATANQGSEATYESGFVIDKFPISRPNLTFSTLTVSNMSPEDSSIYLCSVSQETYGYTFGSGTRLTVV.

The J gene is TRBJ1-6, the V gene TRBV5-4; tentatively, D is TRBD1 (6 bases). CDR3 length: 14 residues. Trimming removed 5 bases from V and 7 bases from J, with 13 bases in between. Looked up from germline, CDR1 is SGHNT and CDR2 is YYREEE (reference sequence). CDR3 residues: CASRSTGRNSPLHF. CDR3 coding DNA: TGTGCCAGCAGATCGACAGGCAGAAATTCACCCCTCCACTTT.

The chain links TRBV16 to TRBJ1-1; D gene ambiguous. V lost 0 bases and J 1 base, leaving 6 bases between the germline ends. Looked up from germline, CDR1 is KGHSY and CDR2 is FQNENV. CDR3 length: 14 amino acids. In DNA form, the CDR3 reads TGTGCCAGCAGCCAATCCACGGCGAACACTGAAGCTTTCTTT. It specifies CASSQSTANTEAFF.

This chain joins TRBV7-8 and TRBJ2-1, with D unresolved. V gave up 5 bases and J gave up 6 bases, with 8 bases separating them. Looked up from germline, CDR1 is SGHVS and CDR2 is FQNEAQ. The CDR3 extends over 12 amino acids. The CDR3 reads CASSGNPNEQFF. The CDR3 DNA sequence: TGTGCCAGCAGCGGTAACCCCAATGAGCAGTTCTTC.

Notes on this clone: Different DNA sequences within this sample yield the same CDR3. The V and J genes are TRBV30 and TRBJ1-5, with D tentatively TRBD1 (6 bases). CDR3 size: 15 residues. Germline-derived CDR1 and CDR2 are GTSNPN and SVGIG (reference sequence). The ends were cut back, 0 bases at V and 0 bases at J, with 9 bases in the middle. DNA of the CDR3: TGTGCCTGGAGTGTATTAGGGGGTAGCAATCAGCCCCAGCATTTT. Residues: CAWSVLGGSNQPQHF.

CDR3 protein: CASSASGVPGELFF. CDR3 in DNA: TGCGCCAGCAGTGCCTCGGGGGTCCCCGGGGAGCTGTTTTTT. V and J are TRBV10-1 and TRBJ2-2; possible D gene TRBD2, 6 bases. Trimming removed 4 bases from V and 6 bases from J, with 12 bases in between. The CDR3 length is 14 residues. Germline V gene lookup returns CDR1 WNHNN and CDR2 SYGVQD (reference sequence).

CDR3 sequence: CSVRSTGNGNTIYF. As DNA, the CDR3 is TGCAGCGTCAGGTCGACAGGGAACGGAAACACCATATATTTT. V gene TRBV29-1 combines with J gene TRBJ1-3, with TRBD1 identical over 7 bases. The length of the CDR3 is 14 residues. Germline CDR1 reads SQVTM; CDR2 reads ANQGSEA. Trimming at V came to 6 bases and at J to 4 bases, leaving 9 bases not matched to a gene. Filled out from reference TRBV29-1 and TRBJ1-3, the complete variable domain reads SAVISQKPSRDICQRGTSLTIQCQVDSQVTMMFWYRQQPGQSLTLIATANQGSEATYESGFVIDKFPISRPNLTFSTLTVSNMSPEDSSIYLCSVRSTGNGNTIYFGEGSWLTVV.

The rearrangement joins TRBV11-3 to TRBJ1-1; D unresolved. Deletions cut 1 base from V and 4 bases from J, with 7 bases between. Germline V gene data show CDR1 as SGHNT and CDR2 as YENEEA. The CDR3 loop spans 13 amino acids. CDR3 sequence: CASSLATGTEAFF. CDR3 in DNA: TGTGCCAGCAGCTTAGCTACCGGCACTGAAGCTTTCTTT. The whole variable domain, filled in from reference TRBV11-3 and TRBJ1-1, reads EAGVVQSPRYKIIEKKQPVAFWCNPISGHNTLYWYLQNLGQGPELLIRYENEEAVDDSQLPKDRFSAERLKGVDSTLKIQPAELGDSAVYLCASSLATGTEAFFGQGTRLTVV.

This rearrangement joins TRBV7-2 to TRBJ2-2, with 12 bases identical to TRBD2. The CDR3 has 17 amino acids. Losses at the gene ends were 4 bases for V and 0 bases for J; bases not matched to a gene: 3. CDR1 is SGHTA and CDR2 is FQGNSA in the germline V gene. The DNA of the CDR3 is TGTGCCAGCAGCTCCCGGACTAGCGGGGCGAACACCGGGGAGCTGTTTTTT. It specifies CASSSRTSGANTGELFF.

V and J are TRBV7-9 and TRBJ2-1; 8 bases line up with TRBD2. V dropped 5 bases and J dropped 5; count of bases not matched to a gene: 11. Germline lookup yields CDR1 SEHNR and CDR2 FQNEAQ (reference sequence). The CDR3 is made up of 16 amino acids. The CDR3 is CASSLPGGSKDNEQFF. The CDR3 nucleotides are TGTGCCAGCAGCCTCCCGGGAGGGTCAAAGGACAATGAGCAGTTCTTC. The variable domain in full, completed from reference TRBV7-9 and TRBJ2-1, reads DTGVSQNPRHKITKRGQNVTFRCDPISEHNRLYWYRQTLGQGPEFLTYFQNEAQLEKSRLLSDRFSAERPKGSFSTLEIQRTEQGDSAMYLCASSLPGGSKDNEQFFGPGTRLTVL.

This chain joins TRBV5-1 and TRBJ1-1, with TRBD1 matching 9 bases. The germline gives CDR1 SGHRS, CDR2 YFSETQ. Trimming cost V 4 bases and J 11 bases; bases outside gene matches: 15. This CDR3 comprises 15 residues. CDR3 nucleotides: TGCGCCAGCAGCGTAAGACCCGGGACAGGGTCTATCGCTTTCTTT. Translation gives CASSVRPGTGSIAFF. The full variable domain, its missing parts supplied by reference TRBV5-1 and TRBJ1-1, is KAGVTQTPRYLIKTRGQQVTLSCSPISGHRSVSWYQQTPGQGLQFLFEYFSETQRNKGNFPGRFSGRQFSNSRSEMNVSTLELGDSALYLCASSVRPGTGSIAFFGQGTRLTVV.

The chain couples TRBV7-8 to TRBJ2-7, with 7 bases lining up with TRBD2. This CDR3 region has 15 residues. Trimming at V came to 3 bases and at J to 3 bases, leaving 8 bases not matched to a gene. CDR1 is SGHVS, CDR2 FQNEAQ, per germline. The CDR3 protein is CASSFTRRGDYEQYF. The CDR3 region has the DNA TGTGCCAGCAGCTTTACGCGTCGGGGGGACTACGAGCAGTACTTC.

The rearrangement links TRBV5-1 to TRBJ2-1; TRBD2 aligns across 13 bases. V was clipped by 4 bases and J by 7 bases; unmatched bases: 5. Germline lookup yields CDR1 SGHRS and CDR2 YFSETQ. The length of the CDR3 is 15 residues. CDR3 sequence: CASSRGLAGLNEQFF. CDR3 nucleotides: TGCGCCAGCAGCCGGGGACTAGCGGGGTTAAATGAGCAGTTCTTC.

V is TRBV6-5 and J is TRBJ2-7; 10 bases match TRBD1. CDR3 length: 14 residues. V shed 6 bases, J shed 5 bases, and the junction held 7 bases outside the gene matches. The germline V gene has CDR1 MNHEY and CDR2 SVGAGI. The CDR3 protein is CASRIDRGRNEQYF. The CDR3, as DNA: TGTGCCAGCAGAATTGACAGGGGGCGAAACGAGCAGTACTTC.

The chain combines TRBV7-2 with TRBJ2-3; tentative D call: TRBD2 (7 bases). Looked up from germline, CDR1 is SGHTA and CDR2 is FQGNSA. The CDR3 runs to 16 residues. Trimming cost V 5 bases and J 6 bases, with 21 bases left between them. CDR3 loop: CASSPQTSRGADTQYF. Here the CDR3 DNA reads TGTGCCAGCAGCCCGCAGACTAGCCGGGGGGCGGATACGCAGTATTTT.

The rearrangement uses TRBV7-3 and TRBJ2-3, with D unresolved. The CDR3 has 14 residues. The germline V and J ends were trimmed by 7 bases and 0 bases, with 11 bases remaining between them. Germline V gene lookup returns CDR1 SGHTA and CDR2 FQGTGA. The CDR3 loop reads CASKLTASTDTQYF. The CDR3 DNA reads TGTGCCAGCAAACTTACCGCTAGCACAGATACGCAGTATTTT.